This is a list of T cell receptor beta chains from one sample in a study of T cells in Graves' hyperthyroidism and ophthalmopathy. TCRdb passed the multiplex PCR reads through MiXCR, listing each CDR3 protein once. Found here are roughly 600,000 distinct CDR3 sequences, approximately 14% of them singletons; the top ten hold approximately 12%. Sequencing was done on a sample of blood. All receptors derive from a woman in her 50s with Graves' ophthalmopathy. The CDR3 runs from the conserved cysteine through the conserved F or W. Fields, in order: J gene, clone size, V gene, CDR3 length, D gene, CDR3 protein, CDR3 DNA. The D gene is left open where the match is weak. Expanded clones are given a class, and other clones once, few, many or no size at all.

J gene: TRBJ1-2
clone size: .
V gene: TRBV27
CDR3 length: 17
D gene: .
CDR3 protein: CASSLFRAGGSNYGYTF
CDR3 DNA: TGTGCCAGCAGTTTATTCAGGGCGGGGGGTTCAAACTATGGCTACACCTTC

J gene: TRBJ2-1
clone size: .
V gene: TRBV15
CDR3 length: 15
D gene: TRBD2
CDR3 protein: CATSRAGGPLDEQFF
CDR3 DNA: TGTGCCACCAGCAGAGCGGGAGGGCCCCTCGATGAGCAGTTCTTC

J gene: TRBJ1-3
clone size: few
V gene: TRBV15
CDR3 length: 15
D gene: .
CDR3 protein: CATSRDRVGGNTIYF
CDR3 DNA: TGTGCCACCAGCAGGGACCGCGTCGGGGGAAACACCATATATTTT

J gene: TRBJ2-7
clone size: many
V gene: TRBV6-2/TRBV6-3
CDR3 length: 18
D gene: TRBD2
CDR3 protein: CASSLPGLAGGGPYEQYF
CDR3 DNA: TGTGCCAGCAGTCTCCCGGGACTAGCGGGAGGAGGGCCCTACGAGCAGTACTTC

J gene: TRBJ2-7
clone size: many
V gene: TRBV28
CDR3 length: 12
D gene: .
CDR3 protein: CASSDDSYEQYF
CDR3 DNA: TGTGCCAGCAGTGACGACAGTTACGAGCAGTACTTC

J gene: TRBJ2-5
clone size: many
V gene: TRBV7-8
CDR3 length: 16
D gene: TRBD1
CDR3 protein: CASSPSLGQGRETQYF
CDR3 DNA: TGTGCCAGCAGCCCGTCGTTGGGACAGGGACGGGAGACCCAGTACTTC

J gene: TRBJ2-1
clone size: many
V gene: TRBV12-3/TRBV12-4
CDR3 length: 18
D gene: TRBD2
CDR3 protein: CASSPPPRLAGVYNEQFF
CDR3 DNA: TGTGCCAGCAGTCCCCCCCCCAGACTGGCGGGGGTATACAATGAGCAGTTCTTC

J gene: TRBJ2-1
clone size: many
V gene: TRBV3-1
CDR3 length: 14
D gene: .
CDR3 protein: CASSQDPREDEQFF
CDR3 DNA: TGTGCCAGCAGCCAAGATCCCAGGGAGGATGAGCAGTTCTTC

J gene: TRBJ2-7
clone size: few
V gene: TRBV6-1
CDR3 length: 15
D gene: TRBD1
CDR3 protein: CASSDGTGPYYEQYF
CDR3 DNA: TGTGCCAGCAGCGACGGGACAGGCCCATACTACGAGCAGTACTTC

J gene: TRBJ2-3
clone size: .
V gene: TRBV5-5
CDR3 length: 15
D gene: .
CDR3 protein: CASSRVGGDTDTQYF
CDR3 DNA: TGTGCCAGCAGCCGCGTGGGTGGGGACACAGATACGCAGTATTTT

J gene: TRBJ2-7
clone size: many
V gene: TRBV28
CDR3 length: 17
D gene: TRBD2
CDR3 protein: CASSLGRTSGRAGEQYF
CDR3 DNA: TGTGCCAGCAGTTTAGGCCGGACTAGCGGGAGGGCCGGCGAGCAGTACTTC

J gene: TRBJ2-6
clone size: many
V gene: TRBV28
CDR3 length: 15
D gene: .
CDR3 protein: CASSLDRTGANVLTF
CDR3 DNA: TGTGCCAGCAGCCTCGACAGGACTGGGGCCAACGTCCTGACTTTC

J gene: TRBJ2-1
clone size: many
V gene: TRBV7-2
CDR3 length: 18
D gene: TRBD1
CDR3 protein: CASSPRDRGRRVYNEQFF
CDR3 DNA: TGTGCCAGCAGCCCCCGGGACAGGGGGCGAAGGGTTTACAATGAGCAGTTCTTC

J gene: TRBJ2-1
clone size: many
V gene: TRBV7-8
CDR3 length: 15
D gene: TRBD2
CDR3 protein: CASSTGLAAGYEQFF
CDR3 DNA: TGTGCCAGCAGCACCGGACTAGCGGCGGGCTATGAGCAGTTCTTC

J gene: TRBJ2-4
clone size: many
V gene: TRBV12-3/TRBV12-4
CDR3 length: 15
D gene: .
CDR3 protein: CASTNKVLAKNIQYF
CDR3 DNA: TGTGCCAGCACCAACAAGGTGTTAGCCAAAAACATTCAGTACTTC